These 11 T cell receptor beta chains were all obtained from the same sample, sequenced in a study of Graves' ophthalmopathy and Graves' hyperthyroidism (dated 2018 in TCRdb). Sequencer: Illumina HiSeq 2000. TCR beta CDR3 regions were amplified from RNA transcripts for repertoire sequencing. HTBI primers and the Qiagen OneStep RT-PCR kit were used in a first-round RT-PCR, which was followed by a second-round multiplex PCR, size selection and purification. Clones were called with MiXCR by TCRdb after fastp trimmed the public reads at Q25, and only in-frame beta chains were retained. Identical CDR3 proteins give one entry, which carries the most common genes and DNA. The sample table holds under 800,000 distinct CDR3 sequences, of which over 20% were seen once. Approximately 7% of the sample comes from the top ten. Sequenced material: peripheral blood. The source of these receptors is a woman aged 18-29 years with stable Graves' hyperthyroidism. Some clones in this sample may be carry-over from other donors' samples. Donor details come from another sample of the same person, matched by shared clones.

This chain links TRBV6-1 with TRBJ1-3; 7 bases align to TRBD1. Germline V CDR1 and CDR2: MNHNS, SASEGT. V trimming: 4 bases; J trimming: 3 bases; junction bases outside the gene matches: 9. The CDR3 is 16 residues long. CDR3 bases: TGTGCCAGCAGTGCCGGGACAGAAGTAGGTGGAAACACCATATATTTT. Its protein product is CASSAGTEVGGNTIYF.

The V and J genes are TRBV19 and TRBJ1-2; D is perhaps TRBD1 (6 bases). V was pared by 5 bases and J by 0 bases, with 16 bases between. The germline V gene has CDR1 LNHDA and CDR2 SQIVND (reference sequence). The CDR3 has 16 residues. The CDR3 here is CASSRVGTLTNYGYTF. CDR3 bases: TGTGCCAGTAGTCGGGTGGGGACACTGACTAACTATGGCTACACCTTC.

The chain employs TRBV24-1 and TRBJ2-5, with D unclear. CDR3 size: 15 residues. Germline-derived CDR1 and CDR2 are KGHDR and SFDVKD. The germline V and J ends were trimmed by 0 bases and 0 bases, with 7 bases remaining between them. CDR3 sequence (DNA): TGTGCCACCAGTGATTTGCAAACAGACCAAGAGACCCAGTACTTC. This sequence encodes CATSDLQTDQETQYF.

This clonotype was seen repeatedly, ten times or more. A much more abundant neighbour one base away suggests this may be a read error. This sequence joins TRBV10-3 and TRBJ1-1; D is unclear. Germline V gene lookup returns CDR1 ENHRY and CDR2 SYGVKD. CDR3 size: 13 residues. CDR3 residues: CAILRDLNTVAFF. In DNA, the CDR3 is TGTGCCATCCTAAGGGATTTGAACACTGTAGCTTTCTTT.

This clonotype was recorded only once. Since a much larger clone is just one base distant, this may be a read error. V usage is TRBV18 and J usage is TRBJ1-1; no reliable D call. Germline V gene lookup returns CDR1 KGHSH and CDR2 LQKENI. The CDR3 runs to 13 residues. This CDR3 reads CVSLEGENTEAFF. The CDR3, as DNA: TGTGTCAGCCTAGAGGGAGAGAACACTGAAGCTTTCTTT.

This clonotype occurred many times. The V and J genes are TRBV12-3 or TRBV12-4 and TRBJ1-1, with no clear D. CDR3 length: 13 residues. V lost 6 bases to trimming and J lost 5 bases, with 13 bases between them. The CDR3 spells CASSRPRPTEAFF. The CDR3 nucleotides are TGTGCCAGCAGCCGCCCCAGGCCGACTGAAGCTTTCTTT.

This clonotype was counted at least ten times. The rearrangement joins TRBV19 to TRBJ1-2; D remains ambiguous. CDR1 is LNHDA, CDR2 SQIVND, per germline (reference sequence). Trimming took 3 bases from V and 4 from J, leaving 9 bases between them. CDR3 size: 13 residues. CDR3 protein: CASSIGPVYGYTF. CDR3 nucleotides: TGTGCCAGTAGTATCGGCCCAGTCTATGGCTACACCTTC.

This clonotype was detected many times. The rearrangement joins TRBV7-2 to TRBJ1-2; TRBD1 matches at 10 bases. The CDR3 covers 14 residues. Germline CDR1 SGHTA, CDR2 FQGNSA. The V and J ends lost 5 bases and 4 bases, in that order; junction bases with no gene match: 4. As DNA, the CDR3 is TGTGCCAGCAGCCCCGGACAGGGGGGCTATGGCTACACCTTC. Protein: CASSPGQGGYGYTF.

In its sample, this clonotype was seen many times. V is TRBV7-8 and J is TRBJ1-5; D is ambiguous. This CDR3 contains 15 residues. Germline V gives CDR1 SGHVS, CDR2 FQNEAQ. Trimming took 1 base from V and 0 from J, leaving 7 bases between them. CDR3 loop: CASSLVINSNQPQHF. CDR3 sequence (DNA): TGTGCCAGCAGCTTAGTAATCAATAGCAATCAGCCCCAGCATTTT.

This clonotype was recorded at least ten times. The CDR3 region has the DNA TGTGCCAGTAGTATCGGCGCAGCCTATGGCTACACCTTC. It translates to CASSIGAAYGYTF. J is TRBJ1-2 and V is TRBV19; D call uncertain. Trimming left V 3 bases short and J 4 bases short, with 9 bases between. Germline assignment: CDR1 LNHDA and CDR2 SQIVND (reference sequence). The CDR3 loop spans 13 amino acids.

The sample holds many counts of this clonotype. CDR3 DNA sequence: TGTGCCAGCAGTGGGGGACACGAATATAACTATGGCTACACCTTC. Amino acid sequence: CASSGGHEYNYGYTF. The genes are TRBV6-1 and TRBJ1-2; possible D gene TRBD1, 6 bases. In germline, CDR1 is MNHNS, CDR2 SASEGT. Trimming stripped 4 bases from V and 1 base from J, with 13 bases between. This CDR3 is built from 15 residues.